This TCR beta chain was recorded in a study of cytomegalovirus exposure and HLA in healthy donors. Notes on the study in general: Presence/absence analyses supposed approximately even sequencing depth among donors. A later analysis found that most CMV-associated TCR beta chains appeared HLA-restricted. A prior analysis recorded that most TCR beta V segments were productive about 87% or about 30% of the time. There was a cluster of highly shared sequence variants that was likely a sequencing artifact.

This clone was seen a few times. The antigen is undetermined. The PCR contained 60 Vbeta and 13 Jbeta primers. Profiling relied on immunoSEQ multiplex PCR, and the TCRdb table lists in-frame clones only, not all of them. Here the sample spans 250,000 to 350,000 clones, 86% being singletons. V lost 2 bases and J lost 8, with 19 bases in between. The CDR3 loop spans 16 amino acids. The V gene's germline CDR1 is SGDLS and CDR2 YYNGEE. The sample taken for sequencing was PBMCs. The TCR sequence derives from a middle-aged man in good health and CMV-seropositive. The rearrangement uses TRBV9 and TRBJ1-4; possible D gene TRBD1, 5 bases. The CDR3 sequence: CASSVGAGNRREKLFF. The CDR3 nucleotides read TGTGCCAGCAGCGTCGGAGCAGGGAACCGTCGGGAAAAACTGTTTTTT.